These 6 T cell receptor beta chains originate from one sample sequenced in a study of T cell repertoires in cytomegalovirus infection (dated by TCRdb to between 2018 and 2021). These TCRs' antigens remain unknown. Sequencing was performed on an Illumina HiSeq 1500. The public reads were run again by TCRdb, first through fastp at Q25 and then through MiXCR, and only productive beta chains were kept. Entries are consolidated by CDR3 protein sequence, retaining the most common genes and DNA. The sample table contains about 770,000 distinct CDR3 sequences; only one count was recorded for about 28% of them. The biggest ten clones account for about an eighth of the sample. The sample's treatment or condition label, decoded: in vitro stimulation with specific CMV peptide epitopes to enrich CMV-specific T cells. This specimen was cultured CD8+ T cells from PBMCs, taken from culture after CMV antigen stimulation. These receptor sequences come from a human donor in good health (CMV status not recorded). Some clones in this sample may be carry-over from other donors' samples.

This chain connects TRBV6-5 to TRBJ2-3; no definite D call. V was clipped by 1 base and J by 1 base, with 9 bases between them. Germline CDR1 is MNHEY and CDR2 is SVGAGI. There are 15 residues in the CDR3. CDR3 sequence: CASSYLGGRTDTQYF. The CDR3 DNA is TGTGCCAGCAGTTACTTAGGTGGGCGCACAGATACGCAGTATTTT.

The table lists this clonotype with many counts. The V call is TRBV7-6, the J call TRBJ1-1; possible D gene TRBD1, 5 bases. The CDR3 sequence is 15 residues long. CDR1 is SGHVS, CDR2 FNYEAQ, per germline. V was trimmed by 5 bases and J by 8 bases, leaving 21 bases between them. CDR3: CASSLGRGRLWEAFF. The CDR3 coding sequence is TGTGCCAGCAGCCTGGGGAGGGGCCGTTTATGGGAAGCTTTCTTT. The entire variable domain, with the rest obtained from reference TRBV7-6 and TRBJ1-1, is as follows: GAGVSQSPRYKVTKRGQDVALRCDPISGHVSLYWYRQALGQGPEFLTYFNYEAQQDKSGLPNDRFSAERPEGSISTLTIQRTEQRDSAMYRCASSLGRGRLWEAFFGQGTRLTVV.

This clonotype was seen a handful of times. The chain joins TRBV6-6 to TRBJ2-7, with a weak D call TRBD1 (5 bases). The CDR3 length is 14 residues. Per germline, CDR1 MNHNY and CDR2 SVGAGI (reference sequence). Trimming took off 6 bases at V and 3 bases at J, with 15 bases between the two ends. This CDR3 is CASSLERRGYEQYV. CDR3 nucleotides: TGTGCCAGCAGCCTGGAGAGAAGGGGCTACGAGCAGTACGTC.

The chain recombines TRBV27 with TRBJ2-1; a possible D gene is TRBD2 (7 bases). Between the trimmed V and J ends, which lost 6 bases and 4 bases, there was a span of 22 bases. This CDR3 has 17 residues. CDR1 and CDR2 from the germline V gene are MNHEY and SMNVEV (reference sequence). This CDR3 reads CASRLDGGPTPYNEQFF. For the CDR3, the DNA is TGTGCCAGCAGGTTGGACGGGGGGCCAACTCCGTACAATGAGCAGTTCTTC.

This clonotype was observed a handful of times. The rearrangement uses TRBV6-5 and TRBJ2-7; 7 bases are shared with TRBD1. Germline V gene sequence: CDR1 MNHEY, CDR2 SVGAGI. The trim removed 5 bases at V and 2 bases at J, leaving 6 bases unmatched. This CDR3 contains 14 residues. Here the CDR3 DNA reads TGTGCCAGCAGTCCGCACAGGGGTGCCTACGAGCAGTACGTC. The encoded protein is CASSPHRGAYEQYV.

This clonotype occurred a few times. The CDR3 bases are TGCAGCGCCCCAGGCGGACAGGGGGCTGGTGAGCAGTTCTTC. This encodes CSAPGGQGAGEQFF. V and J are TRBV29-1 and TRBJ2-1; 11 bases align to TRBD1. The CDR3 has 14 amino acids. Germline V gene sequence: CDR1 SQVTM, CDR2 ANQGSEA. Trimming took 7 bases from V and 9 from J; bases not matched to a gene: 11.